This T cell receptor (beta chain) was captured by sequencing in a study of OX40 agonist ivuxolimab in advanced cancers. The V and J ends lost 0 bases and 5 bases, in that order; junction bases with no gene match: 7. The CDR3 length is 15 residues. Germline lookup yields CDR1 SGHRS and CDR2 YFSETQ. Clones were read by immunoSEQ multiplex PCR, and TCRdb kept only the in-frame ones, dropping some. This table has around 80,000 clones, roughly 92% appearing once. The V call is TRBV5-1, the J call TRBJ1-2; 7 bases match TRBD1. Sequences were derived from CD4+ or CD8+ T cells sorted from blood, sampled in a trial of the OX40 agonist ivuxolimab. This clonotype was sampled from an adult with an advanced solid tumor such as melanoma, head and neck, liver or kidney cancer. CDR3 amino acids: CASSLEGGGIYGYTF. The CDR3 region has the DNA TGCGCCAGCAGCTTGGAAGGGGGCGGGATTTATGGCTACACCTTC.